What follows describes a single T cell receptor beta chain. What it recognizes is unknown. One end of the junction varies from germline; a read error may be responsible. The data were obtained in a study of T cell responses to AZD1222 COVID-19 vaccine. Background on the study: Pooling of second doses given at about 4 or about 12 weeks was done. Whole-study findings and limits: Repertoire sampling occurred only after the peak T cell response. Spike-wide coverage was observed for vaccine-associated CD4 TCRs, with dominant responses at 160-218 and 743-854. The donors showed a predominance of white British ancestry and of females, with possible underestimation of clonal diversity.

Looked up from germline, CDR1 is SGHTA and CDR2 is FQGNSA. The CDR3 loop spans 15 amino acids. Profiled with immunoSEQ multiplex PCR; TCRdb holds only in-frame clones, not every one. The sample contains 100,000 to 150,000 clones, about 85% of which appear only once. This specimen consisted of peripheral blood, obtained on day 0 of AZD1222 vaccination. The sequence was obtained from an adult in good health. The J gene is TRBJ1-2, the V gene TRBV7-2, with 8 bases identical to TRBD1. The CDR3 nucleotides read TGTGCCAGCAGTTTAGGACAGGGAGCTAACTATGGCTACACCTTC. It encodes CASSLGQGANYGYTF.